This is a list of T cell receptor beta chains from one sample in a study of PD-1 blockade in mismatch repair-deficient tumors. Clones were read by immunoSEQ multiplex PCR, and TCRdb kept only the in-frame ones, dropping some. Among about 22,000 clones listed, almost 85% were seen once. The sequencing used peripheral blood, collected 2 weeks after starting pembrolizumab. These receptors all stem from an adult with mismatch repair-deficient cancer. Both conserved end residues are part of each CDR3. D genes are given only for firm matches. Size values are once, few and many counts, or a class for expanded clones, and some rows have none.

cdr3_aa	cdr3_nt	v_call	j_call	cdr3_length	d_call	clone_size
CASSLAQAPNYGYTF	TGTGCCAGCAGCTTAGCTCAGGCTCCTAACTATGGCTACACCTTC	TRBV11-3	TRBJ1-2	15	NA	NA
CASRRPTTNEKLFF	TGTGCCAGCAGACGCCCCACAACTAATGAAAAACTGTTTTTT	TRBV2	TRBJ1-4	14	NA	NA
CASRRGQGNYYGYTF	TGTGCCAGCAGGAGGGGACAGGGGAATTACTATGGCTACACCTTC	TRBV6-6	TRBJ1-2	15	TRBD1	NA
CAWGLVNEQFF	TGTGCCTGGGGACTAGTCAATGAGCAGTTCTTC	TRBV30	TRBJ2-1	11	TRBD2	NA
CASSHRQSQETQYF	TGTGCCAGCAGTCATAGACAGAGCCAAGAGACCCAGTACTTC	TRBV28	TRBJ2-5	14	NA	NA
CASSFRAVRNEQFF	TGTGCCAGCAGTTTTCGCGCGGTTCGCAATGAGCAGTTCTTC	TRBV28	TRBJ2-1	14	NA	NA
CASSPGQGPLRQFF	TGTGCCAGTTCGCCGGGACAGGGTCCTTTGCGGCAGTTCTTC	TRBV19	TRBJ2-1	14	TRBD1	NA
CASSMGQVEQFF	TGTGCCAGTAGTATGGGGCAAGTTGAGCAGTTCTTC	TRBV19	TRBJ2-1	12	NA	once
CASPRTGPQETQYF	TGTGCCAGTCCCAGGACAGGGCCTCAAGAGACCCAGTACTTC	TRBV5-3	TRBJ2-5	14	TRBD1	once
CASSYGGAYGYTF	TGTGCCAGCAGTTATGGGGGGGCCTATGGCTACACCTTC	TRBV6-5	TRBJ1-2	13	NA	NA
CASSLGSNEQFF	TGTGCCAGCAGCTTAGGTAGCAATGAGCAGTTCTTC	TRBV7-3	TRBJ2-1	12	NA	few
CASSPRVGSNYGYTF	TGTGCCAGCTCACCGCGAGTAGGCTCTAACTATGGCTACACCTTC	TRBV18	TRBJ1-2	15	NA	few
CASSYGGLDTEAFF	TGTGCCAGCAGTTACGGGGGGCTGGACACTGAAGCTTTCTTT	TRBV6-5	TRBJ1-1	14	NA	NA
CASSLKGSYGYTF	TGTGCCAGCAGCTTAAAGGGGTCCTATGGCTACACCTTC	TRBV5-4	TRBJ1-2	13	NA	NA
CASSPHSTGGPKSYEQYF	TGTGCCAGTAGTCCCCATTCCACAGGGGGCCCTAAATCCTACGAGCAGTACTTC	TRBV19	TRBJ2-7	18	TRBD1	NA
CASSPWGGRQPQHF	TGTGCCAGCAGCCCGTGGGGAGGGAGGCAGCCCCAGCATTTT	TRBV9	TRBJ1-5	14	NA	NA
CSVLPGLAGAGRYNEQFF	TGCAGCGTCCTTCCGGGACTAGCGGGAGCAGGGAGATACAATGAGCAGTTCTTC	TRBV29-1	TRBJ2-1	18	TRBD2	NA
CASSSPGSYEQYF	TGTGCCAGCAGTTCCCCCGGGTCCTACGAGCAGTACTTC	TRBV9	TRBJ2-7	13	NA	NA
CSVGQGYEKLFF	TGCAGCGTGGGGCAGGGATATGAAAAACTGTTTTTT	TRBV29-1	TRBJ1-4	12	NA	NA
CASSLNAGRGSTGELFF	TGTGCCAGCAGTTTAAACGCGGGACGCGGTAGCACCGGGGAGCTGTTTTTT	TRBV27	TRBJ2-2	17	NA	NA
CASTRSGTNLLEQYF	TGTGCCAGCACCCGATCCGGGACTAATTTGTTGGAGCAGTACTTC	TRBV13	TRBJ2-7	15	TRBD2	NA
CASSPLGHSTGELFF	TGTGCCAGCTCACCACTGGGACACTCCACCGGGGAGCTGTTTTTT	TRBV18	TRBJ2-2	15	NA	NA
CASSKLRRDNYGYTF	TGTGCCAGCAGCAAATTGAGGAGGGATAACTATGGCTACACCTTC	TRBV21-1	TRBJ1-2	15	NA	once
CASSLVPTSFYEQYF	TGCGCCAGCAGCTTAGTCCCGACATCTTTCTACGAGCAGTACTTC	TRBV5-1	TRBJ2-7	15	NA	NA
CASSRGLSKDTDTQYF	TGCGCCAGCAGCCGCGGACTATCCAAAGACACAGATACGCAGTATTTT	TRBV4-1	TRBJ2-3	16	NA	NA
CAISPEGVGSDTQYF	TGTGCCATCAGTCCCGAGGGGGTTGGGTCAGATACGCAGTATTTT	TRBV10-3	TRBJ2-3	15	NA	NA
CASRASPNTEAFF	TGTGCCAGCAGAGCTAGCCCGAACACTGAAGCTTTCTTT	TRBV21-1	TRBJ1-1	13	NA	NA
CASSQDPGVYNEQFF	TGCGCCAGCAGCCAAGATCCGGGAGTCTACAATGAGCAGTTCTTC	TRBV4-3	TRBJ2-1	15	NA	NA
CSSTGEGANEKLFF	TGCAGCTCGACAGGGGAAGGGGCTAATGAAAAACTGTTTTTT	TRBV29-1	TRBJ1-4	14	TRBD1	NA
CASRRPTGSGETQYF	TGTGCCAGCAGGCGTCCGACAGGGAGCGGGGAGACCCAGTACTTC	TRBV6-5	TRBJ2-5	15	NA	few
CASSEGVNQPQHF	TGTGCCAGCAGTGAAGGAGTAAATCAGCCCCAGCATTTT	TRBV2	TRBJ1-5	13	NA	NA
CASRSSGTGLNNEQFF	TGTGCCAGCAGATCATCCGGGACAGGGCTGAACAATGAGCAGTTCTTC	TRBV28	TRBJ2-1	16	TRBD1	NA
CASSLVAGQGTGYTF	TGCGCCAGCAGCTTGGTGGCGGGACAGGGCACGGGCTACACCTTC	TRBV5-1	TRBJ1-2	15	TRBD1	NA
CASSLGAGGPTDTQYF	TGTGCCAGCAGCCTAGGGGCGGGAGGCCCCACAGATACGCAGTATTTT	TRBV7-3	TRBJ2-3	16	TRBD2	NA
CASSLATGTDTQYF	TGTGCCAGCAGTTTAGCTACGGGCACAGATACGCAGTATTTT	TRBV27	TRBJ2-3	14	NA	NA
CAISESRDTEAFF	TGTGCCATCAGTGAGTCCAGAGACACTGAAGCTTTCTTT	TRBV10-3	TRBJ1-1	13	NA	NA
CASTAGGGYYEQYF	TGTGCCAGCACAGCGGGTGGGGGGTATTACGAGCAGTACTTC	TRBV7-9	TRBJ2-7	14	NA	few
CATLRRDNEQFF	TGTGCCACCCTCCGACGTGATAATGAGCAGTTCTTC	TRBV6-1	TRBJ2-1	12	NA	NA
CASSSPGLKYNEQFF	TGTGCCAGCAGCTCTCCGGGACTAAAATACAATGAGCAGTTCTTC	TRBV7-8	TRBJ2-1	15	TRBD2	NA
CASSPEGQGLAKNIQYF	TGTGCCAGCAGCCCGGAGGGACAGGGGCTAGCCAAAAACATTCAGTACTTC	TRBV7-9	TRBJ2-4	17	TRBD1	NA
CASSFPDSKVALESSYEQYF	TGTGCCAGCAGTTTCCCCGACAGCAAGGTTGCGCTTGAGAGCTCCTACGAGCAGTACTTC	TRBV28	TRBJ2-7	20	NA	NA
CASSFTQATGETQYF	TGTGCCAGCAGTTTCACACAAGCGACAGGGGAGACCCAGTACTTC	TRBV28	TRBJ2-5	15	TRBD1	NA
CASASGRVYNEQFF	TGTGCCAGCGCTAGCGGGAGGGTATACAATGAGCAGTTCTTC	TRBV27	TRBJ2-1	14	TRBD2	NA
CSVDSDTQYF	TGCAGCGTTGATTCAGATACGCAGTATTTT	TRBV29-1	TRBJ2-3	10	NA	once
CASRDLLRTDTQYF	TGTGCCAGCAGGGACCTACTACGCACAGATACGCAGTATTTT	TRBV11-2	TRBJ2-3	14	NA	NA
CASSLLQGPVAKNIQYF	TGTGCCAGCAGCTTATTACAGGGGCCAGTTGCCAAAAACATTCAGTACTTC	TRBV11-2	TRBJ2-4	17	TRBD1	NA